These T cell receptor beta chains were read from a single sample in a study of T-cell reconstitution after alpha-beta-depleted transplantation in children. One entry per CDR3 protein, called by TCRdb with MiXCR from the PCR reads. The sample contains 490,000 or so distinct CDR3 sequences, 8% to 11% of which appear only once. Here the sequenced sample was PBMCs, taken before TCRalphabeta/CD19-depleted stem cell transplant. These receptors all come from a child aged 2 to 9 with inherited bone marrow failure, due to receive a stem cell transplant. Both conserved end residues are part of each CDR3. The D gene is left open where the match is weak. The size of a clone is reported for some rows only, either as once, few or many, or as a class for expanded clones.

v_gene	j_gene	abundance	d_gene	CDR3nt	CDR3aa
TRBV12-3/TRBV12-4	TRBJ2-1	many	-	TGTGCCAGCAACCTAGCGCCCGAGAATGAGCAGTTCTTC	CASNLAPENEQFF
TRBV12-3/TRBV12-4	TRBJ2-3	many	-	TGTGCCAGCAGTCCGGGTCTGGGTCCAGATACGCAGTATTTT	CASSPGLGPDTQYF
TRBV5-1	TRBJ2-1	many	TRBD2	TGCGCCAGCAGCATAGGACTAGCGGGAGATGGGCTGGGTAATGAGCAGTTCTTC	CASSIGLAGDGLGNEQFF
TRBV15	TRBJ2-5	many	-	TGTGCCACCAGCGGTCCCCGAGAGACCCAGTACTTC	CATSGPRETQYF
TRBV6-1	TRBJ2-2	-	TRBD2	TGTGCCAGCACCCAGACTAGCGGGAGTGACGGGGAGCTGTTTTTT	CASTQTSGSDGELFF
TRBV4-2	TRBJ2-1	many	-	TGTGCCAGCAGCCAAGCCGGAATGGTCAATGAGCAGTTCTTC	CASSQAGMVNEQFF
TRBV12-3/TRBV12-4	TRBJ2-7	many	TRBD2	TGTGCCAGCCTTATGAGAGGGGAACTAGCGGACTCCTACGAGCAGTACTTC	CASLMRGELADSYEQYF
TRBV28	TRBJ2-7	-	-	TGTGCCAGCAGTTTGAGGGGCATTTTAACCTACGAGCAGTACTTC	CASSLRGILTYEQYF
TRBV3-1	TRBJ2-5	many	-	TGTGCCAGCAGCCAAGGTTTTCCTCCAGGAATGGAGACCCAGTACTTC	CASSQGFPPGMETQYF
TRBV6-2/TRBV6-3	TRBJ2-5	many	-	TGTGCCAGCAGTTACCGGCGCAGGAGACAAGAGACCCAGTACTTC	CASSYRRRRQETQYF
TRBV21-1	TRBJ2-7	many	-	TGTGCCAGCATCCTTTACGAGCAGTACTTC	CASILYEQYF
TRBV18	TRBJ2-2	few	-	TGTGCCAGTTCTATCCGGACAGATTACACCGGGGAGCTGTTTTTT	CASSIRTDYTGELFF
TRBV19	TRBJ2-1	-	-	TGTGCCAGTAGTACGGGACTTATTGGCAATGAGCAGTTCTTC	CASSTGLIGNEQFF
TRBV27	TRBJ2-5	-	-	TGTGCCAGCAGACTTCGGGGGACCCAGTACTTC	CASRLRGTQYF
TRBV11-2	TRBJ2-1	-	TRBD2	TGTGCCAGCAGCTCCCTACTAGCGGGAGGATACAATGAGCAGTTCTTC	CASSSLLAGGYNEQFF
TRBV20-1	TRBJ2-1	many	-	TGCAGTGCTAGAGATTTAATTGAGCAGTTCTTC	CSARDLIEQFF
TRBV20-1	TRBJ1-2	few	TRBD1	TGCAGTGCTAGGACAGGGGGTTATAACTATGGCTACACCTTC	CSARTGGYNYGYTF
TRBV29-1	TRBJ2-7	many	-	TGCAGCGTTGAAGCAGGGGAAGGCTACGAGCAGTACTTC	CSVEAGEGYEQYF
TRBV28	TRBJ1-1	many	-	TGTGCCAGCAGTTTAAGGGGCCTCATGAACACTGAAGCTTTCTTT	CASSLRGLMNTEAFF
TRBV2	TRBJ2-1	many	TRBD2	TGTGCCAGCACAGAGCGGGAGGGGTACAATGAGCAGTTCTTC	CASTEREGYNEQFF
TRBV4-3	TRBJ2-2	-	-	TGCGCCAGCAGCCAAGCTTGGGCTAGCAAAACCGGGGAGCTGTTTTTT	CASSQAWASKTGELFF
TRBV11-1	TRBJ2-5	few	-	TGTGCCAGCAGCTCCTCCCCGGCACAGCCCCAAGAGACCCAGTACTTC	CASSSSPAQPQETQYF
TRBV27	TRBJ2-7	many	-	TGTGCCAGCAGGCCTACCGGGACTGGGACCTACGAGCAGTACTTC	CASRPTGTGTYEQYF